Described below is a single T cell receptor (beta chain) sequence and its context. The data derive from a study of blood T cell repertoires in COVID-19. Background on the study: Samples of COVID-19 (acute and convalescent) were obtained from the United States, Italy and Spain. T cells, B-cell-depleted T cells, or PBMCs supplied cDNA or gDNA.

Authors' analysis steps: Nucleated cell number was recorded as an estimate derived from reference gene primer amplification. Using immunoSEQ multiplex PCR, the repertoire was profiled, and TCRdb retains in-frame clones only, with some absent. That table furnishes V, J and clone size, whereas the DNA furnished D and trimming. The sample holds approximately 280,000 clones, approximately 86% seen once. Germline trimming cut 0 bases from V and 8 bases from J; bases unmatched to any gene: 10. The CDR3 runs to 16 residues. Germline CDR1 is SGHRS and CDR2 is YFSETQ. V is TRBV5-1 and J is TRBJ2-1, with TRBD1 matching over 8 bases. The TCR originated in a woman aged 30 to 39 who had recovered from COVID-19. Sample: peripheral blood. The DNA for the CDR3 is TGCGCCAGCAGCTTGGAGGGGCAGGGGGCTATGGATGAGCAGTTCTTC. As protein: CASSLEGQGAMDEQFF. Based on the CDR3 plus reference TRBV5-1 and TRBJ2-1, the full variable domain is KAGVTQTPRYLIKTRGQQVTLSCSPISGHRSVSWYQQTPGQGLQFLFEYFSETQRNKGNFPGRFSGRQFSNSRSEMNVSTLELGDSALYLCASSLEGQGAMDEQFFGPGTRLTVL.